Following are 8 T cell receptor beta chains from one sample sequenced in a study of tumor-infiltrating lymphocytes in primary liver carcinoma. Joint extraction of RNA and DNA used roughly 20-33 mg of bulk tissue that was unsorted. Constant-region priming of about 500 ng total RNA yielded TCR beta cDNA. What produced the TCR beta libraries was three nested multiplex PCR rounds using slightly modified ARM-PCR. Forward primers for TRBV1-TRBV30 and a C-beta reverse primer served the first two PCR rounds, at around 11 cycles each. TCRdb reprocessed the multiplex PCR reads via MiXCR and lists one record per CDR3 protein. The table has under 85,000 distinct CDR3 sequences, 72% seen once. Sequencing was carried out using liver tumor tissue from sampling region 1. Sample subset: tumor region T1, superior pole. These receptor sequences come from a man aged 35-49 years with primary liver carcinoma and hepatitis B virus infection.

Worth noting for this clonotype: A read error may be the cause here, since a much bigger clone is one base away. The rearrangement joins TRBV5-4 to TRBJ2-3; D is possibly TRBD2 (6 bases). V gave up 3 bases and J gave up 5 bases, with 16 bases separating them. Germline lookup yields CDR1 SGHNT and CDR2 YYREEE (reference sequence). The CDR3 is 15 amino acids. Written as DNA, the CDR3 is TGTGCCAGCAGCTCGGACGGGAGCGTTAGAGATACGCAGTATTTT. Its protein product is CASSSDGSVRDTQYF.

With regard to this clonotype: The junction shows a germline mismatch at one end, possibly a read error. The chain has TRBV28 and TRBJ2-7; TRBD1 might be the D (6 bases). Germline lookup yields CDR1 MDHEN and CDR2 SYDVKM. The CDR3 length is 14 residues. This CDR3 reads CASGGSLHSFEQYF. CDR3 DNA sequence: TGTGCCAGCGGGGGCTCCCTCCATTCCTTCGAGCAGTACTTC. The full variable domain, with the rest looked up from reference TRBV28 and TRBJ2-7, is DVKVTQSSRYLVKRTGEKVFLECVQDMDHENMFWYRQDPGLGLRLIYFSYDVKMKEKGDIPEGYSVSREKKERFSLILESASTNQTSMYLCASGGSLHSFEQYFGPGTRLTVT.

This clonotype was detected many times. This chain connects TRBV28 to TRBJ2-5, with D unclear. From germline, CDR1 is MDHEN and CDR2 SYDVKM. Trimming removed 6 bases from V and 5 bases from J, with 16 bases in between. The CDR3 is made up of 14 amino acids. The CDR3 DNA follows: TGTGCCAGCAGCCCTGGCGGTGTAAGGGAGACCCAGTACTTC. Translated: CASSPGGVRETQYF.

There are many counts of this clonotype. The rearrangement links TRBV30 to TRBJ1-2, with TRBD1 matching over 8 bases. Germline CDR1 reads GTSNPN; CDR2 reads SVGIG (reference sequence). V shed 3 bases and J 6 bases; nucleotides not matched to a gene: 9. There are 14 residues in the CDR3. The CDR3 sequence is CAWSFRTGPHGYTF. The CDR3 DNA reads TGTGCCTGGAGCTTCCGGACAGGGCCCCATGGCTACACCTTC.

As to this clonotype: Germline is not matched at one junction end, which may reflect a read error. Here the CDR3 reads CTSRLGLAYEQYF. Here the CDR3 DNA reads TGTACCAGCAGGCTTGGTCTAGCCTACGAGCAGTACTTC. The rearrangement joins TRBV28 to TRBJ2-7; D is unclear. This CDR3 is 13 amino acids long. Looked up from germline, CDR1 is MDHEN and CDR2 is SYDVKM.

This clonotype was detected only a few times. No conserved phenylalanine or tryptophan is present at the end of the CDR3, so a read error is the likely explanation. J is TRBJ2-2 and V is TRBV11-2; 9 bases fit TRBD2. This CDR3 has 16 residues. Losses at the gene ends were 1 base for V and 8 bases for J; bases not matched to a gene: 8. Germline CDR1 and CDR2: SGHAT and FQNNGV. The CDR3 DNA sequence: TGTGCCAGCAGCTTAGTGGCGCTAGCGGGGACAGGGGAGCTGTTTTTA. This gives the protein CASSLVALAGTGELFL.

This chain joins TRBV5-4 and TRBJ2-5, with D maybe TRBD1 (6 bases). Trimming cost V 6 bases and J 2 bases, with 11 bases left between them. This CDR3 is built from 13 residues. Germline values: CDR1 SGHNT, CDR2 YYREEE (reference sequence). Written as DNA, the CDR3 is TGTGCCAGCAACATGAGGGGGCAAGAGACCCAGTACTTC. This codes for CASNMRGQETQYF.

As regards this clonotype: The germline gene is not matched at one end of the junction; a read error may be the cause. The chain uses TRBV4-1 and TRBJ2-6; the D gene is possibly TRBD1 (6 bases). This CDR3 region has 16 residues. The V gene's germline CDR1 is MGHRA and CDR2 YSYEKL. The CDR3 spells CASSQEAGAGTNVLTF. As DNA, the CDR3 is TGCGCCAGCAGCCAAGAAGCAGGGGCTGGGACCAACGTCCTGACTTTC.